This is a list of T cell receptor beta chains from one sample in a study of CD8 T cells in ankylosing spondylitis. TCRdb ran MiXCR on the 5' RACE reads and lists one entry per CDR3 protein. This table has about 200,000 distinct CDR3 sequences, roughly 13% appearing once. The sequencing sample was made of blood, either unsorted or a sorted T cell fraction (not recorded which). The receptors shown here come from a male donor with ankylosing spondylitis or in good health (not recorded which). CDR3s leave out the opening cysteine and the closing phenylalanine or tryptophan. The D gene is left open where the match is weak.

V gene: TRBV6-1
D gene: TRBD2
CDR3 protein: ASSQAGGRTDTQY

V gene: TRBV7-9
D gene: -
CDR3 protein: VAGGRSYEQY

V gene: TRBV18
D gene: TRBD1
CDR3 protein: ASSLTGGRSYEQY

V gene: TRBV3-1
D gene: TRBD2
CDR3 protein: ASSPSTSGGEQY

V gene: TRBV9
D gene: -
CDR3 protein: ASSPPRTTNTEAF

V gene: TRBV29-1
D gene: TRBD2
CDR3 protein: SVESGTSGSSSYNEQF

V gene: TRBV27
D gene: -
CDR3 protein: ASSLEAFSSYEQY

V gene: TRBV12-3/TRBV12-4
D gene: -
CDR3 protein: ASSLSGYMNTEAF

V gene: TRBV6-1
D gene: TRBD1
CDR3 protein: ASSPLRDRNYEQY

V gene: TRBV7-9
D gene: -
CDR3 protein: ASSAEVANTGELF

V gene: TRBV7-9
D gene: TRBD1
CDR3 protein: ASSPTGGAYNEQF

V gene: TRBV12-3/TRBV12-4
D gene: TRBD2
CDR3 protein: ASRSTPTSGSLY

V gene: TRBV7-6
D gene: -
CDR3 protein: ASSAGLRDTQY

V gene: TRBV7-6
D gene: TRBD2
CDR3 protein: ASSLDTSGSYEQY

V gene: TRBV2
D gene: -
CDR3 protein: ASSEGLNTGELF

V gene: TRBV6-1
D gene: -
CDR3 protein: ASSEERGGPYEQY

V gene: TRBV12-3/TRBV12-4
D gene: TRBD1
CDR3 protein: ASSLRGRGTEAF

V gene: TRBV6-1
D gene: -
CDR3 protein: ASSPPVDTEPQH

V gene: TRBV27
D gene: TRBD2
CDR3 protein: ASSSGLAVQF

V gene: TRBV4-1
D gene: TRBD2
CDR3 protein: ASSLTLAGGSYEQY

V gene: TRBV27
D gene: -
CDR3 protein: ASSETGTRPTDTQY

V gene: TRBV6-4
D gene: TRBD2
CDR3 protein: ASSDEAAGGPPDTQY

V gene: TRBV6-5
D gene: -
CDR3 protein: ASSYPGPPGQETQY

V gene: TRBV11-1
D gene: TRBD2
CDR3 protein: ASSPDGGFRLAGTHNEQF

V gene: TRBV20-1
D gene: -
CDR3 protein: SARDQGYYGYT

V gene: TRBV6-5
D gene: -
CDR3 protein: ASSYSWKGEDTQY

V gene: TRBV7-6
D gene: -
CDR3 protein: ASSPMGGESPLH

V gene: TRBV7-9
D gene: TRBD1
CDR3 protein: ASSQDREETQY

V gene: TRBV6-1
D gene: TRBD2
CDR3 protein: ASSFGLAGYDGELF

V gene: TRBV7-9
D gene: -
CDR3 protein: ASSLSGGAEAF

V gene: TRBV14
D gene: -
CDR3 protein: ASSQDQDGSRGELF

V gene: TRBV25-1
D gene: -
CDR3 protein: ASSGPPGTWETQY

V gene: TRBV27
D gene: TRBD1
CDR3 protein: ASSLLDRANEQY

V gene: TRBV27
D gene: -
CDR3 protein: ASSFGGRYNNEQC

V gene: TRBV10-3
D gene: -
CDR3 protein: AISDGSLDV

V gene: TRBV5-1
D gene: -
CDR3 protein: ASSLGFRDEQF

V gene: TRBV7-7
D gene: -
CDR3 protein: ASSRLVSEEQY

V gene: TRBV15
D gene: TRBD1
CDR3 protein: ATSSEDRAGPLEQY

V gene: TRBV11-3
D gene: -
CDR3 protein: ASSFGPGRFGYT

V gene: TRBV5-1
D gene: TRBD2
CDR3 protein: ASSLIGLAGTDTQY

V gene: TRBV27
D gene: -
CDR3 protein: ASRQGRGYT

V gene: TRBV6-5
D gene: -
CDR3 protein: ASSYPGPREQY

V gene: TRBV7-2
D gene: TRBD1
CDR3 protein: TSSYGTGLNEKLF

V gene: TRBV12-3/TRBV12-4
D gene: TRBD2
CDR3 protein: ASSPERELEQY

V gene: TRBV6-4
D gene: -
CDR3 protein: ASSDSEGTKNGYT

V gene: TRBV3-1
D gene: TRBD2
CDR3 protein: ASSGREVYEQY

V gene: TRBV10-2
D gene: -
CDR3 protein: ASSDPGSEQF

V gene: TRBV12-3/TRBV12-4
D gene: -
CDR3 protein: ASTTSTIAAGETQY

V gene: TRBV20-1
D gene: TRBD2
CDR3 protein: SAKASGSANTGELF

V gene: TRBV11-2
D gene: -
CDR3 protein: ASSLVGQRGGYT

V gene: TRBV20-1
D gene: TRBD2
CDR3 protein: SARRGAVHEQY

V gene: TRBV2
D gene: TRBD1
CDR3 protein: ASSRTGTDSTGANVLT

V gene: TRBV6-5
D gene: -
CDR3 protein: ASSYSGEETQY

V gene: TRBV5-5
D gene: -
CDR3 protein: ASSLVFQNQPQH

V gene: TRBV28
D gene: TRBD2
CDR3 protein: ASTAEAGGLGEQY

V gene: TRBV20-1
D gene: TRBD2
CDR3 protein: SASRGLAPTGELF

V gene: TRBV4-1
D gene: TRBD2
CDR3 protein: ASSPSDSASGSRTDTQY

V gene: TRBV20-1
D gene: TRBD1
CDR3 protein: SAGLDRGKIYEQF

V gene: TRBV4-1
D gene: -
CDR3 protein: ASTPQGTSSYNEQF

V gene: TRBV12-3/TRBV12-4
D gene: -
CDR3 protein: ASSPLDGRGLGEQF